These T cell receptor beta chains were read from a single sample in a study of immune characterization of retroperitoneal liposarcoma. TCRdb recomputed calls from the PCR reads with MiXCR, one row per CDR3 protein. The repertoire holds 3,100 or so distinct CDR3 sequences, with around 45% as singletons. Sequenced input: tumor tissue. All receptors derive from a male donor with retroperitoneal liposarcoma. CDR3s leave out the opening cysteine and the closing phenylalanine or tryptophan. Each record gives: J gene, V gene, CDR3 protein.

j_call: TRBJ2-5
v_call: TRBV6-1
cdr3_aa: ASSPGLVRETQY

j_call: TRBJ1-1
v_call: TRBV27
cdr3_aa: ASSLTYSGTEAF

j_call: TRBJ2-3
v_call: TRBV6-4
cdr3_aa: ASSLRSTDTQY

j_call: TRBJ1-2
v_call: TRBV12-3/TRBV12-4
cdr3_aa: ASSSSNYGYT

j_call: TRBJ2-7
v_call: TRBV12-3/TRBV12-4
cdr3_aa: ASSAVGSSYEQY

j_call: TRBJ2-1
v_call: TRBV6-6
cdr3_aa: ASSYSIESGEQF

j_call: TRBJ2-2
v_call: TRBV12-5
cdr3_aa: ASGLVLNTGELF

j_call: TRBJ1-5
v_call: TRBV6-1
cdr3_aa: ATSRGFNQPQH

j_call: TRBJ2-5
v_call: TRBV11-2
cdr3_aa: ASSLGRSETQY

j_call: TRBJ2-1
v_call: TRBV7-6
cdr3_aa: ASTRGTNNEQF

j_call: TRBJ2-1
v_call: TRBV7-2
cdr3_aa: ASSLDRQRVFEQF